Listed below are T cell receptor beta chains from one sample, sequenced in a study of identical twins. TCRdb re-called the 5' RACE reads with MiXCR, one entry per CDR3 protein. The sample records 450,000 or so distinct CDR3 sequences, about 24% being singletons. This sample was shared with a second study, whose subject was T cells expressing NK-cell markers.

Sample: CD4+ T cells sorted from blood. These receptors all come from a woman aged 18-35 years in good health. CDR3s include the opening cysteine and the closing phenylalanine or tryptophan. A D gene is named only where the DNA matches it firmly. Not every row has a clone size; where given, it reads once, few, many or a size class.

TRBJ2-1	few	TRBV20-1	NA	CSARGTTLEQFF	TGCAGTGCTAGAGGGACTACTCTTGAGCAGTTCTTC
TRBJ2-5	NA	TRBV3-1	NA	CASSPNWRETQYF	TGTGCCAGCAGTCCCAACTGGAGAGAGACCCAGTACTTC
TRBJ1-5	many	TRBV3-1	NA	CASSQGGRSNQPQHF	TGTGCCAGCAGCCAAGGAGGGAGAAGCAATCAGCCCCAGCATTTT
TRBJ2-1	many	TRBV12-3/TRBV12-4	TRBD2	CASSLMTSGTHNEQFF	TGTGCCAGCAGTTTGATGACTAGCGGGACTCACAATGAGCAGTTCTTC
TRBJ2-1	once	TRBV7-2	TRBD2	CASSPGLGPEFEQFF	TGTGCCAGCAGCCCCGGACTAGGTCCGGAGTTCGAGCAGTTCTTC
TRBJ1-1	many	TRBV6-1	NA	CASPDPQNTEAFF	TGTGCCAGCCCCGACCCCCAGAACACTGAAGCTTTCTTT
TRBJ2-7	NA	TRBV12-3/TRBV12-4	NA	CASSFEGAGQYF	TGTGCCAGCAGTTTCGAGGGAGCCGGGCAGTACTTC
TRBJ2-2	NA	TRBV7-2	NA	CASSVRDHYTGELFF	TGTGCCAGCAGCGTCCGGGACCATTACACCGGGGAGCTGTTTTTT
TRBJ1-1	few	TRBV20-1	TRBD1	CSARRPQGGNTEAFF	TGCAGTGCTAGAAGACCACAGGGGGGGAACACTGAAGCTTTCTTT
TRBJ2-1	few	TRBV4-3	NA	CASSQDLHVNEQFF	TGCGCCAGCAGCCAAGATCTCCACGTCAATGAGCAGTTCTTC
TRBJ1-1	few	TRBV9	NA	CASSVDPGKETEAFF	TGTGCCAGCAGCGTAGATCCGGGGAAGGAAACTGAAGCTTTCTTT
TRBJ2-6	NA	TRBV5-4	NA	CASSLGGIWRDLSGANVLTF	TGTGCCAGCAGCTTGGGAGGTATTTGGCGGGATTTATCTGGGGCCAACGTCCTGACTTTC
TRBJ2-2	few	TRBV5-6	TRBD1	CASSLWDRGTGELFF	TGTGCCAGCAGCCTATGGGACAGGGGCACCGGGGAGCTGTTTTTT
TRBJ2-3	NA	TRBV5-1	TRBD2	CASSLERGQGTDTQYF	TGCGCCAGCAGCTTGGAGCGGGGTCAGGGCACAGATACGCAGTATTTT
TRBJ2-3	NA	TRBV7-2	NA	CASSSAGRPTDTQYF	TGTGCCAGCAGCTCCGCCGGGCGCCCCACAGATACGCAGTATTTT
TRBJ2-5	NA	TRBV5-1	TRBD1	CASSLGRTGQETQYF	TGCGCCAGCAGCTTGGGCCGGACAGGGCAAGAGACCCAGTACTTC
TRBJ1-1	NA	TRBV5-5	NA	CASSPGGTHERNTEAFF	TGTGCCAGCAGCCCAGGTGGGACCCACGAACGGAACACTGAAGCTTTCTTT
TRBJ2-1	NA	TRBV11-2	TRBD2	CASSFLAGYEQFF	TGTGCCAGCAGCTTTCTAGCGGGGTACGAGCAGTTCTTC
TRBJ1-2	many	TRBV29-1	NA	CSVDPGYTF	TGCAGCGTTGATCCTGGCTACACCTTC
TRBJ1-6	NA	TRBV6-1	NA	CASSEFTQTQNSPLHF	TGTGCCAGCAGTGAATTTACACAAACCCAAAATTCACCCCTCCACTTT
TRBJ2-3	NA	TRBV6-1	TRBD1	CASRPGTGAYTQYF	TGTGCCAGCAGACCCGGGACAGGGGCATATACGCAGTATTTT
TRBJ2-1	many	TRBV10-3	NA	CAISELASQFF	TGTGCCATCAGTGAACTAGCTTCCCAGTTCTTC
TRBJ2-2	few	TRBV20-1	TRBD1	CSARDLRGQAGDTGELFF	TGCAGTGCTAGAGATCTCCGGGGACAGGCAGGGGACACCGGGGAGCTGTTTTTT
TRBJ2-1	few	TRBV14	NA	CASSRTVTSYNEQFF	TGTGCCAGCAGCAGGACTGTCACCTCCTACAATGAGCAGTTCTTC
TRBJ2-5	few	TRBV20-1	NA	CSARDLSGQETQYF	TGCAGTGCTAGAGATCTTAGCGGACAAGAGACCCAGTACTTC
TRBJ1-1	few	TRBV7-3	NA	CASSDGQNTEAFF	TGTGCCAGCAGCGACGGACAGAACACTGAAGCTTTCTTT
TRBJ2-1	NA	TRBV7-9	NA	CASSLARGALINEQFF	TGTGCCAGCAGCTTAGCGCGGGGAGCTTTGATCAATGAGCAGTTCTTC
TRBJ1-3	few	TRBV7-2	NA	CASSSPGRRGNTIYF	TGTGCCAGCAGCAGCCCCGGACGGCGAGGAAACACCATATATTTT